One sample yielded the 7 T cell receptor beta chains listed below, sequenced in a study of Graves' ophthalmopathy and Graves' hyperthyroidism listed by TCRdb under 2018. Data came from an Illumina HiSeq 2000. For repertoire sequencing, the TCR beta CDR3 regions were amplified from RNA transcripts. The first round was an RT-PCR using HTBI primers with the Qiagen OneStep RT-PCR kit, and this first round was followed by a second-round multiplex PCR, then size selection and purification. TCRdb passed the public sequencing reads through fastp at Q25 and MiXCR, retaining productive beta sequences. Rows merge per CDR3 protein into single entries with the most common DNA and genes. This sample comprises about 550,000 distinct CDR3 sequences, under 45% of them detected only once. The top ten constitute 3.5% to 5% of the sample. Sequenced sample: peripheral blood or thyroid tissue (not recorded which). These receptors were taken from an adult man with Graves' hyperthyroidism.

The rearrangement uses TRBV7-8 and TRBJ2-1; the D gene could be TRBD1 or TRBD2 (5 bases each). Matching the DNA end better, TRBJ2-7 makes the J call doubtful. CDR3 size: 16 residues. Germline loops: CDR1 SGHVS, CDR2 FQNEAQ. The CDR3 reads CASSPAPGHSYNEQYF. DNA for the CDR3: TGTGCCAGCAGCCCCGCGCCGGGGCACTCCTACAATGAGCAGTACTTC.

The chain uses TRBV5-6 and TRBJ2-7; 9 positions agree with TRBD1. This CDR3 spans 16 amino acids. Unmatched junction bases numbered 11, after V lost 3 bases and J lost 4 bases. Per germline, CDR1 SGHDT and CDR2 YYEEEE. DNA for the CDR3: TGTGCCAGCAGCTGGGCCTCCGGGACAGGGAGGTACGAGCAGTACTTC. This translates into CASSWASGTGRYEQYF.

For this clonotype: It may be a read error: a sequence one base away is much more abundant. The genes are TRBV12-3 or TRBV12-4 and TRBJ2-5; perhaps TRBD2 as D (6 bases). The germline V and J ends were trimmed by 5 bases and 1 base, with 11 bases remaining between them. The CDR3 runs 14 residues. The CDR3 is CASSIGTAQETQYF. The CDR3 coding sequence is TGTGCCAGCAGTATCGGGACTGCCCAAGAGACCCAGTACTTC.

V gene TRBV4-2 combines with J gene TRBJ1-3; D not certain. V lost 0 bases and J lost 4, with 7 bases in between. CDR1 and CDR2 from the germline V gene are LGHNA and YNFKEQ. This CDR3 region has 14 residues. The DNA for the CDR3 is TGTGCCAGCAGCCAAGAAGAGGTAGGAAACACCATATATTTT. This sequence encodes CASSQEEVGNTIYF.

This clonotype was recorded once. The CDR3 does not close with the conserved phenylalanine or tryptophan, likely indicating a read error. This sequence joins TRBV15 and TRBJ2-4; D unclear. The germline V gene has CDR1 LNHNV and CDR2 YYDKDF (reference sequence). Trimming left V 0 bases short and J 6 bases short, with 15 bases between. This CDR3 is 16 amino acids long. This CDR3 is CATSRDGNAGGNIQYL. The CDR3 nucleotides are TGTGCCACCAGCAGAGATGGGAACGCTGGTGGAAACATTCAGTACCTC.

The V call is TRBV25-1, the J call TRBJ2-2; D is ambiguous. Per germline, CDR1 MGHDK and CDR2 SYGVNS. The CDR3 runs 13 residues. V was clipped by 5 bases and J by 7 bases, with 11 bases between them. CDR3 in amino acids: CASSFLGNGELFF. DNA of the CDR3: TGTGCCAGCAGTTTCCTGGGGAACGGGGAGCTGTTTTTT.

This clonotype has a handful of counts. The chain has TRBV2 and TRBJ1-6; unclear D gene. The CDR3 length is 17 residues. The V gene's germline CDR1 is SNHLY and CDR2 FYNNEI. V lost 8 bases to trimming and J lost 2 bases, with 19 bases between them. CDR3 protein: CASSPTSGVAYNSPLHF. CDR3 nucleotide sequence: TGTGCCAGCTCCCCGACGTCGGGTGTTGCCTATAATTCACCCCTCCACTTT.